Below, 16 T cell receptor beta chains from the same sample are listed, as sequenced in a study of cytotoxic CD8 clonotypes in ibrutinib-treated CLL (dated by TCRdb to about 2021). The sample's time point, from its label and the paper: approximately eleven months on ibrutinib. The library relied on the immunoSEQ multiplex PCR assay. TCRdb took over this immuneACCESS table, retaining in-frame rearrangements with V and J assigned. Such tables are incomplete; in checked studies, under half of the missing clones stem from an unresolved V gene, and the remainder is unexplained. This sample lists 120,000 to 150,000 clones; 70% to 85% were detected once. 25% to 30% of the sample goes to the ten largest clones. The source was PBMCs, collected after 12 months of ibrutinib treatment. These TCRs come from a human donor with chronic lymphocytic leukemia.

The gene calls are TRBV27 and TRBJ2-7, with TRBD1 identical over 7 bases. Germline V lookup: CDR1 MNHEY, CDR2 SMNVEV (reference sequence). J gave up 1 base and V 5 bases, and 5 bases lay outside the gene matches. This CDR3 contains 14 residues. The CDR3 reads CASSPLGQSYEQYF. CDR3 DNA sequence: TGTGCCAGCAGTCCCCTGGGACAGTCCTACGAGCAGTACTTC.

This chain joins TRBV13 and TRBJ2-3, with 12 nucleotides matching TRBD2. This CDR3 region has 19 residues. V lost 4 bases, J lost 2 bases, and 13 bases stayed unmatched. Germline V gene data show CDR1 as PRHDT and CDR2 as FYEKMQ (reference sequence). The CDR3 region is CASSSRVLAGGLNTDTQYF. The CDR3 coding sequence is TGTGCCAGCAGCTCCAGGGTTCTAGCGGGGGGGCTAAACACAGATACGCAGTATTTT.

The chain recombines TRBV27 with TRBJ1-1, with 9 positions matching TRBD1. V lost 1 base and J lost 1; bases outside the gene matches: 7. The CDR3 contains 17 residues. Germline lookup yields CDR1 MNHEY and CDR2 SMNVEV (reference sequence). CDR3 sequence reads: CASSLFGQGSPNTEAFF. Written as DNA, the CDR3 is TGTGCCAGCAGTTTATTTGGACAGGGGTCCCCGAACACTGAAGCTTTCTTT.

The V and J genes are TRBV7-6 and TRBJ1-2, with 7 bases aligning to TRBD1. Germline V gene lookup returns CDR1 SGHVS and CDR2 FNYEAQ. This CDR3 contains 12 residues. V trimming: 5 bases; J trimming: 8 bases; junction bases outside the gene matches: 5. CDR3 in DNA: TGTGCCAGCAGCCCGACAGGGCAAGGCTACACCTTC. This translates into CASSPTGQGYTF.

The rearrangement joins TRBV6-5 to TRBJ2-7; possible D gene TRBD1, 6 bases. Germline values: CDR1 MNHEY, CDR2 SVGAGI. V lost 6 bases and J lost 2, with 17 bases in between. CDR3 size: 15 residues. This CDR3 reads CASRNRDIAAYEQYF. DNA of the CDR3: TGTGCCAGCAGGAACAGGGATATTGCGGCCTACGAGCAGTACTTC.

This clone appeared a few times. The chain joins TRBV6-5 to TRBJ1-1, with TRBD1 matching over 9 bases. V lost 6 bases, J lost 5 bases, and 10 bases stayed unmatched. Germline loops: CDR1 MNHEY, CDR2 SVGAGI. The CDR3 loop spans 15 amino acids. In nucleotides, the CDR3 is TGTGCCAGCAGCGCAGACCCCGGGACAGGGACTGAAGCTTTCTTT. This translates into CASSADPGTGTEAFF.

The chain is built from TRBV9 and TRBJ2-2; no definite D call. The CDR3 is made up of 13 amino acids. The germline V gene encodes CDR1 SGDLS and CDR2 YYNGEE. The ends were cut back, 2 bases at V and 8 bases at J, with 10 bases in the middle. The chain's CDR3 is CASSVWNGGELFF. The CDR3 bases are TGTGCCAGCAGCGTCTGGAACGGGGGGGAGCTGTTTTTT.

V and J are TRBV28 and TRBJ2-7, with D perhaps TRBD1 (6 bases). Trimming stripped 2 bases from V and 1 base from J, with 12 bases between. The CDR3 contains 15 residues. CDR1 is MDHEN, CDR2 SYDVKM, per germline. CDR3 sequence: CASSLQTGRSYEQYF. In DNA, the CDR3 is TGTGCCAGCAGTTTACAGACAGGTAGATCCTACGAGCAGTACTTC.

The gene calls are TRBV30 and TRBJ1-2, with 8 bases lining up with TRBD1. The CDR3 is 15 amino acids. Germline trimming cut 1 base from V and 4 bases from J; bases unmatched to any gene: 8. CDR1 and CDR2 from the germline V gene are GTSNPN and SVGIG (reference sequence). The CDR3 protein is CAWSATRTGTYGYTF. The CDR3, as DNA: TGTGCCTGGAGTGCCACCCGGACAGGGACCTATGGCTACACCTTC.

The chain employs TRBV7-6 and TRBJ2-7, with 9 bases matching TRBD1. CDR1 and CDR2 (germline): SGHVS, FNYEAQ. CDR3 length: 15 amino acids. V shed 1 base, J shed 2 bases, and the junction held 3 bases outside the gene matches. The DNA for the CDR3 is TGTGCCAGCAGCTTAGTCGGGACAGGGACCTACGAGCAGTACTTC. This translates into CASSLVGTGTYEQYF.

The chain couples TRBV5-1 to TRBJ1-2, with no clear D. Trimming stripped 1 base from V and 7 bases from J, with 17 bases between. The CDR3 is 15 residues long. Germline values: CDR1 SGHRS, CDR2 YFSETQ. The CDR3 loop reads CASSLRRLTESGYTF. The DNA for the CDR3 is TGCGCCAGCAGCTTGCGGAGGTTGACGGAGAGTGGCTACACCTTC.

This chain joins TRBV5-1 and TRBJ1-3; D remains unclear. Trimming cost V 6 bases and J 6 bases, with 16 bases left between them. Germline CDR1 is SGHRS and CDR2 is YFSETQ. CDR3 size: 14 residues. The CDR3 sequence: CASTPPRRLNTIYF. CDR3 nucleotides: TGCGCCAGCACACCGCCACGACGTCTAAACACCATATATTTT.

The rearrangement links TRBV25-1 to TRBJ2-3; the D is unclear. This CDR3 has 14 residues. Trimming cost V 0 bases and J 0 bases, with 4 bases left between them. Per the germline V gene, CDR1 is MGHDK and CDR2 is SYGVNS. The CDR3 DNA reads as TGTGCCAGCAGTGAATATTTTAGCACAGATACGCAGTATTTT. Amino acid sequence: CASSEYFSTDTQYF. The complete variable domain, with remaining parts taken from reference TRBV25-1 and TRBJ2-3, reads EADIYQTPRYLVIGTGKKITLECSQTMGHDKMYWYQQDPGMELHLIHYSYGVNSTEKGDLSSESTVSRIRTEHFPLTLESARPSHTSQYLCASSEYFSTDTQYFGPGTRLTVL.

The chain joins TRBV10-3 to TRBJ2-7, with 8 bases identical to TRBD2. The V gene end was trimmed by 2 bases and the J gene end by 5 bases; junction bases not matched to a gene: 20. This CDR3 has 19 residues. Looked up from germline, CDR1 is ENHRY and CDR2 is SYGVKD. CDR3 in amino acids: CAISEPIRLASINPDEQYF. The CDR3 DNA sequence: TGTGCCATCAGTGAGCCAATCCGACTAGCGAGCATTAACCCCGACGAGCAGTACTTC.

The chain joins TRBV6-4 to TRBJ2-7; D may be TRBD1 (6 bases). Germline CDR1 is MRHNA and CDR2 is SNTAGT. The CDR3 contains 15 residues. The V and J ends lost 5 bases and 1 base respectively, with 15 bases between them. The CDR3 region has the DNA TGTGCCAGCAGTTTCTCTGGGGGCGCTTCCTACGAGCAGTACTTC. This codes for CASSFSGGASYEQYF.

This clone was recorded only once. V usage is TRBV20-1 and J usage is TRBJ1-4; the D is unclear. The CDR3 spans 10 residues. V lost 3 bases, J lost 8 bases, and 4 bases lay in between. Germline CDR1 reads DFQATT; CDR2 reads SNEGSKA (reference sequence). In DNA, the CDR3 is TGCAGTGCTAGTTACGAAAAACTGTTTTTT. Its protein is CSASYEKLFF.